These T cell receptor beta chains were read from a single sample in a study of blood T cell repertoires in COVID-19. Sequencing used immunoSEQ multiplex PCR; TCRdb keeps in-frame clones, though not all of them. Of 150,000 or so clones listed, 80% are singletons. Sequences were obtained from PBMCs or T cells enriched from blood (not recorded which). Receptors were obtained from a woman aged 55-70 years who had recovered from COVID-19. CDR3s include the opening cysteine and the closing phenylalanine or tryptophan. A D gene is named only where the DNA matches it firmly. Clone size is stated in some rows and not others, as once, few, many or a class when expanded.

D | J | V | size | CDR3 | DNA
. | TRBJ1-1 | TRBV11-3 | . | CASSFEGTSEAFF | TGTGCCAGCAGCTTCGAGGGAACGTCTGAAGCTTTCTTT
. | TRBJ2-3 | TRBV5-1 | . | CASSLGGGLNTDTQYF | TGCGCCAGCAGCCTCGGCGGGGGCCTTAACACAGATACGCAGTATTTT
. | TRBJ2-3 | TRBV20-1 | . | CSARSVYTQYF | TGCAGTGCTAGGTCGGTATATACGCAGTATTTT
TRBD1 | TRBJ2-1 | TRBV20-1 | . | CSASYGQGLPNEQFF | TGCAGTGCTAGTTACGGACAGGGTCTGCCCAATGAGCAGTTCTTC
. | TRBJ1-2 | TRBV24-1 | . | CATSDSANYGYTF | TGTGCCACCAGCGACAGTGCCAACTATGGCTACACCTTC
. | TRBJ1-1 | TRBV20-1 | . | CSAMTGTEAFF | TGCAGTGCCATGACAGGCACTGAAGCTTTCTTT
TRBD1 | TRBJ1-1 | TRBV3-1/TRBV3-2 | . | CASSNTGGTEAFF | TGTGCCAGCAGCAATACAGGGGGCACTGAAGCTTTCTTT
TRBD1 | TRBJ1-5 | TRBV19 | . | CASSGTGLRQPQHF | TGTGCCAGTAGTGGGACAGGTCTTAGGCAGCCCCAGCATTTT
TRBD2 | TRBJ2-7 | TRBV3-1/TRBV3-2 | . | CASSPRLARTYEQYF | TGTGCCAGCAGCCCGCGACTAGCCCGGACCTACGAGCAGTACTTC
. | TRBJ1-1 | TRBV2 | once | CASSVLVEAFF | TGTGCCAGCAGTGTATTAGTTGAAGCTTTCTTT
. | TRBJ1-1 | TRBV11-2 | few | CASSFGQNTEAFF | TGTGCCAGCAGCTTCGGACAGAACACTGAAGCTTTCTTT
. | TRBJ2-3 | TRBV18 | . | CASSPQRSTDTQYF | TGTGCCAGCTCACCACAGCGAAGCACAGATACGCAGTATTTT
TRBD2 | TRBJ2-2 | TRBV2 | . | CASGGGATAGELFF | TGTGCCAGCGGCGGGGGGGCGACGGCCGGGGAGCTGTTTTTT
TRBD1 | TRBJ1-5 | TRBV7-2 | . | CASSPKGASNQPQHF | TGTGCCAGCAGCCCCAAGGGGGCCAGCAATCAGCCCCAGCATTTT
TRBD1 | TRBJ1-4 | TRBV9 | . | CASSPSRQGLNEKLFF | TGTGCCAGCAGCCCCTCCAGACAGGGCCTTAATGAAAAACTGTTTTTT
. | TRBJ2-2 | TRBV11-3 | many | CASSLVPGLAGELFF | TGTGCCAGCAGCTTAGTACCGGGGTTAGCCGGGGAGCTGTTTTTT
TRBD1 | TRBJ2-1 | TRBV18 | . | CASSRRAGTANNEQFF | TGTGCCAGCTCCCGACGAGCCGGGACAGCTAACAATGAGCAGTTCTTC